This entry lists 19 T cell receptor beta chains sequenced from one sample in a study of CD8+ T cells in alopecia areata. RNA extraction was followed by reverse transcription into cDNA, which acted as the sequencing template. The method was immunoSEQ multiplex PCR; TCRdb's version includes in-frame clones alone and lacks a portion of them. This table has some 200,000 clones, 43% appearing once. Treatment defined: oral pan-JAK inhibitor, 5-10 mg twice daily. The starting material was CD4+ T cells sorted from blood, obtained at approximately week 37, from a patient treated with tofacitinib. These receptors came from a human donor with alopecia areata.

V and J are TRBV30 and TRBJ2-7, with 7 nucleotides matching TRBD2. V dropped 0 bases and J dropped 5; count of bases not matched to a gene: 1. CDR1 is GTSNPN and CDR2 is SVGIG in the germline V gene (reference sequence). CDR3 length: 12 residues. The CDR3 region is CAWSVGGNEQYF. CDR3 sequence (DNA): TGTGCCTGGAGTGTGGGGGGGAACGAGCAGTACTTC.

The CDR3 protein is CASSLRAGGPSYEQYF. The CDR3 nucleotides read TGTGCCAGCAGTTTAAGAGCGGGAGGGCCGTCCTACGAGCAGTACTTC. This rearrangement joins TRBV27 to TRBJ2-7; TRBD2 agrees at 10 bases. V shed 2 bases and J 1 base; nucleotides not matched to a gene: 5. There are 16 residues in the CDR3. Germline values: CDR1 MNHEY, CDR2 SMNVEV (reference sequence).

The V gene is TRBV7-3, the J gene TRBJ2-5, with D maybe TRBD1 (6 bases). The J call is uncertain, as TRBJ2-7 better fits the DNA end. The CDR3 covers 16 residues. CDR1 is SGHTA and CDR2 is FQGTGA in the germline V gene. CDR3 loop: CASSLTRTDADYEQYF. In nucleotides, the CDR3 is TGTGCCAGCAGCTTAACACGGACAGACGCCGACTACGAGCAGTACTTC.

The chain joins TRBV30 to TRBJ2-3; tentative D call: TRBD2 (5 bases). Germline V lookup: CDR1 GTSNPN, CDR2 SVGIG (reference sequence). The CDR3 has 12 amino acids. Trimming cost V 4 bases and J 2 bases, with 7 bases left between them. The CDR3 sequence is CAWNGDTDTQYF. The DNA for the CDR3 is TGTGCCTGGAACGGGGACACAGATACGCAGTATTTT.

V is TRBV5-1 and J is TRBJ2-3; 9 positions agree with TRBD2. CDR1 and CDR2 from the germline V gene are SGHRS and YFSETQ. There are 15 residues in the CDR3. The J segment lost 5 bases and the V segment lost 5 bases, leaving 9 bases of the junction unmatched. The CDR3 loop is CASRQTSGQGDTQYF. The CDR3 bases are TGCGCCAGCAGACAGACTAGCGGACAAGGAGATACGCAGTATTTT.

As DNA, the CDR3 is TGCAGCTTCGACAGGGAAGAGACCCAGTACTTC. This sequence encodes CSFDREETQYF. This chain links TRBV29-1 with TRBJ2-5; 7 bases fit TRBD1. Per the germline V gene, CDR1 is SQVTM and CDR2 is ANQGSEA. This CDR3 has 11 amino acids. Germline trimming cut 8 bases from V and 3 bases from J; bases unmatched to any gene: 3.

This chain uses TRBV5-1 with TRBJ2-5, with D possibly being TRBD2 (6 bases). V was clipped by 0 bases and J by 2 bases, with 14 bases between them. In germline, CDR1 is SGHRS, CDR2 YFSETQ. The CDR3 covers 16 residues. The DNA of the CDR3 is TGCGCCAGCAGCTTGGGCATCAGCGGGCCGCAAGAGACCCAGTACTTC. This sequence encodes CASSLGISGPQETQYF.

This clone was observed a few times. The gene calls are TRBV4-1 and TRBJ1-3, with 7 bases that match TRBD1. V shed 0 bases and J 7 bases; nucleotides not matched to a gene: 9. The CDR3 contains 16 residues. Looked up from germline, CDR1 is MGHRA and CDR2 is YSYEKL. CDR3 nucleotides: TGCGCCAGCAGCCAAGACCGCCGGACAGGTCGGAACACCATATATTTT. As protein: CASSQDRRTGRNTIYF.

The chain links TRBV5-1 to TRBJ2-4, with D uncertain. CDR1 is SGHRS, CDR2 YFSETQ, per germline. This CDR3 is built from 14 residues. Trimming stripped 2 bases from V and 1 base from J, with 7 bases between. The DNA for the CDR3 is TGCGCCAGCAGCTTTGATATGGCCAAAAACATTCAGTACTTC. This codes for CASSFDMAKNIQYF.

The J gene is TRBJ1-5, the V gene TRBV29-1, with D possibly matching TRBD1 (5 bases). Trimming left V 3 bases short and J 3 bases short, with 9 bases between. The CDR3 covers 13 residues. Germline CDR1 is SQVTM and CDR2 is ANQGSEA. The DNA for the CDR3 is TGCAGCGTTGATCCAGGGAACAATCAGCCCCAGCATTTT. Translation: CSVDPGNNQPQHF.

This clone appeared a few times. This chain uses TRBV14 with TRBJ2-6; D is uncertain. CDR1 and CDR2 from the germline V gene are SGHDN and FVKESK. CDR3 size: 16 residues. V was pared by 2 bases and J by 2 bases, with 10 bases between. The CDR3 region has the DNA TGTGCCAGCAGCCAACTTCAACCGCCTGGGGCCAACGTCCTGACTTTC. Its translation is CASSQLQPPGANVLTF.

The chain is built from TRBV5-4 and TRBJ2-2; no clear D gene. Germline assignment: CDR1 SGHNT and CDR2 YYREEE (reference sequence). V dropped 1 base and J dropped 6 bases, with 7 bases sitting between them. This CDR3 spans 13 amino acids. The CDR3: CASSLRFAGELFF. The CDR3 DNA sequence: TGTGCCAGCAGCTTGCGGTTCGCCGGGGAGCTGTTTTTT. Using reference TRBV5-4 and TRBJ2-2 for the parts outside the CDR3, the full variable domain is ETGVTQSPTHLIKTRGQQVTLRCSSQSGHNTVSWYQQALGQGPQFIFQYYREEENGRGNFPPRFSGLQFPNYSSELNVNALELDDSALYLCASSLRFAGELFFGEGSRLTVL.

This chain uses TRBV15 with TRBJ2-1, with TRBD2 identical over 7 bases. Trimming took 3 bases from V and 2 from J; bases not matched to a gene: 10. There are 17 residues in the CDR3. Germline V gene lookup returns CDR1 LNHNV and CDR2 YYDKDF (reference sequence). CDR3 sequence reads: CATSSAGGGAAYNEQFF. The CDR3 DNA sequence: TGTGCCACCAGCAGCGCCGGGGGAGGGGCAGCCTACAATGAGCAGTTCTTC.

J is TRBJ2-5 and V is TRBV7-2; D unresolved. V lost 5 bases and J 2 bases, leaving 9 bases between the germline ends. The CDR3 totals 13 residues. Germline lookup yields CDR1 SGHTA and CDR2 FQGNSA. The CDR3 here is CASSKHSQETQYF. CDR3 DNA sequence: TGTGCCAGCAGCAAACACTCTCAAGAGACCCAGTACTTC.

This chain links TRBV27 with TRBJ2-7; D possibly uses TRBD1 or TRBD2 (5 bases each). Germline-derived CDR1 and CDR2 are MNHEY and SMNVEV (reference sequence). CDR3 length: 13 amino acids. V shed 6 bases and J shed 6 bases, with 15 bases lying between them. The CDR3 DNA reads as TGTGCCAGCAGCCCTCGGGGCATCGTCGAGCAGTACTTC. It yields the protein CASSPRGIVEQYF.

This clone showed up just a few times. The chain joins TRBV5-1 to TRBJ2-5; D is tentatively TRBD1 or TRBD2 (5 bases each). The CDR3 runs to 13 residues. From germline, CDR1 is SGHRS and CDR2 YFSETQ. The V end lost 4 bases, the J end lost 2 bases, and 9 bases lay between the germline ends. The CDR3 DNA reads as TGCGCCAGCAGCAGGGGCGGGCAAGAGACCCAGTACTTC. It yields the protein CASSRGGQETQYF. The full variable domain, with the rest looked up from reference TRBV5-1 and TRBJ2-5, is KAGVTQTPRYLIKTRGQQVTLSCSPISGHRSVSWYQQTPGQGLQFLFEYFSETQRNKGNFPGRFSGRQFSNSRSEMNVSTLELGDSALYLCASSRGGQETQYFGPGTRLLVL.

The CDR3 loop is CASSSAGLALEQYF. The CDR3, as DNA: TGTGCCAGCAGCTCAGCGGGACTAGCGCTCGAGCAGTACTTC. The chain carries TRBV7-6 and TRBJ2-7; TRBD2 aligns across 10 bases. The CDR3 has 14 residues. V lost 4 bases to trimming and J lost 6 bases; unmatched junction nucleotides: 6. The germline gives CDR1 SGHVS, CDR2 FNYEAQ.

The chain recombines TRBV30 with TRBJ2-7; 9 nucleotides align to TRBD2. Germline CDR1 GTSNPN, CDR2 SVGIG (reference sequence). Trimming removed 0 bases from V and 7 bases from J; junction bases left unmatched: 4. There are 13 residues in the CDR3. Here the CDR3 DNA reads TGTGCCTGGAGTGTACGGCTAGCGGGGGAGCAGTACTTC. It yields the protein CAWSVRLAGEQYF.

This clone was seen only a few times. The genes are TRBV29-1 and TRBJ2-1; D unresolved. Germline CDR1 reads SQVTM; CDR2 reads ANQGSEA. V lost 4 bases and J lost 5, with 3 bases in between. The CDR3 covers 10 residues. The CDR3: CSVGHNEQFF. The CDR3 nucleotides are TGCAGCGTTGGCCACAATGAGCAGTTCTTC.